This TCR beta chain was identified in a study of blood T cell repertoires in COVID-19. Study-level background: Sites across the United States, Italy and Spain contributed samples from acute and convalescent COVID-19.

The CDR3 length is 15 residues. The junction had 8 bases not matched to a gene; V was cut back by 1 base and J by 6 bases. CDR1 is MGHRA, CDR2 YSYEKL, per germline. Here immunoSEQ multiplex PCR was the method, and the copy in TCRdb shows in-frame clones only, minus some. The sample lists about 150,000 clones; more than 75% were seen once. Sequenced: peripheral blood. This sequence was found in a man between 18 and 35 years old with COVID-19, enrolled during active disease. The V call is TRBV4-1, the J call TRBJ2-7, with 8 bases that match TRBD2. In nucleotides, the CDR3 is TGCGCCAGCAGCCAAGTTCAGCGGGAGTTTACCGAGCAGTACTTC. Residues: CASSQVQREFTEQYF.